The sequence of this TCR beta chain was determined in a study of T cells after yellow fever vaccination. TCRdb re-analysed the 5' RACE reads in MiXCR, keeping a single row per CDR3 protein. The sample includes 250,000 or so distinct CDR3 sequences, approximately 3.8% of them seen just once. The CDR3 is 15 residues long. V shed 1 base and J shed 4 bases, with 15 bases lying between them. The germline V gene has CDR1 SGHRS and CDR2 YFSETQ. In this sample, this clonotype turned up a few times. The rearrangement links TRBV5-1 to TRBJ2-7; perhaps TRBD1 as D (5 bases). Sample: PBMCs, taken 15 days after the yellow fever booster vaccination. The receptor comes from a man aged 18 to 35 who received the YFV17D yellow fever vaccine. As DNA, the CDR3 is TGCGCCAGCAGCTTGTTAGACAGCCGGCTATACGAGCAGTACTTC. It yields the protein CASSLLDSRLYEQYF.